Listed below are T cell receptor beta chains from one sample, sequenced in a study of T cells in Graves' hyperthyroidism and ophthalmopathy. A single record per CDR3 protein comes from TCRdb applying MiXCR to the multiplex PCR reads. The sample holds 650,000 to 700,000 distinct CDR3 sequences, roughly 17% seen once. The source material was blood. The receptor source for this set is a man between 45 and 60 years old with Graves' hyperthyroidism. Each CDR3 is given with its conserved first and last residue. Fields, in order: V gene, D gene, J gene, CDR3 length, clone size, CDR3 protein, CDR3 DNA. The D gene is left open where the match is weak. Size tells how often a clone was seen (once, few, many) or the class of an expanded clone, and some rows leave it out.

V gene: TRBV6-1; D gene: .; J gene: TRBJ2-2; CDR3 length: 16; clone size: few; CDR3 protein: CASSLTSAPNTGELFF; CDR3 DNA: TGTGCCAGCAGCCTGACAAGTGCCCCGAACACCGGGGAGCTGTTTTTT
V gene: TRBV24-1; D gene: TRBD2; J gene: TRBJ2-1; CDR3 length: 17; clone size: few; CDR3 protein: CATSEPGLALGYNEQFF; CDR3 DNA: TGTGCCACCAGTGAACCGGGACTAGCTCTGGGTTACAATGAGCAGTTCTTC
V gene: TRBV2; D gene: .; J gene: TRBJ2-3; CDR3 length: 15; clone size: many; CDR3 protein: CASSDGGGPTDTQYF; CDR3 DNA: TGTGCCAGCAGTGATGGTGGGGGGCCCACAGATACGCAGTATTTT
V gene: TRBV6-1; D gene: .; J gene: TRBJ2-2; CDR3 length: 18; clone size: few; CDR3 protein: CASSPGPWQLGSTGELFF; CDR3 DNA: TGTGCCAGCAGTCCCGGCCCCTGGCAGTTGGGGAGCACCGGGGAGCTGTTTTTT
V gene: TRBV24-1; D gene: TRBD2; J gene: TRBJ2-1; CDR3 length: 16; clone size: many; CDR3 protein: CATSDGGTSGTMKQFF; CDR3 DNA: TGTGCCACCAGTGACGGAGGGACTAGCGGTACAATGAAGCAGTTCTTC
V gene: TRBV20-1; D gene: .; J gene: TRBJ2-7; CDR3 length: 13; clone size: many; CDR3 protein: CSATSGSSYEQYF; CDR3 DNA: TGCAGTGCTACCTCTGGGAGCTCCTACGAGCAGTACTTC
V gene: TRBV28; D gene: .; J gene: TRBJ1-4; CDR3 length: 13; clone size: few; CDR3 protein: CASGTAVNEKLLF; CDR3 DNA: TGTGCCAGTGGGACGGCAGTTAATGAAAAACTGCTTTTT
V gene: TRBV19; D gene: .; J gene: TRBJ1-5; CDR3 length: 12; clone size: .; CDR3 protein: CASSMGDPPQHF; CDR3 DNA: TGTGCCAGTAGTATGGGGGATCCGCCCCAGCATTTT
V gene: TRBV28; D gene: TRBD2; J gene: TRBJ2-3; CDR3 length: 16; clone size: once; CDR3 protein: CASSLPLAGGADTQYF; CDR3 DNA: TGTGCCAGCAGTCTCCCTCTAGCGGGAGGGGCGGATACGCAGTATTTT
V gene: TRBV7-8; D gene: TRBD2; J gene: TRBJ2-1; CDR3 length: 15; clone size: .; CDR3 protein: CASSPWTSGNIEQFF; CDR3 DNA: TGTGCCAGCAGCCCGTGGACTAGCGGGAATATCGAGCAGTTCTTC
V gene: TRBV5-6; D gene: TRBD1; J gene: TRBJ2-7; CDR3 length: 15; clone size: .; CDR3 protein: CASSWGTGSFYEQYF; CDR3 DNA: TGTGCCAGCAGCTGGGGGACAGGGTCTTTCTACGAGCAGTACTTC
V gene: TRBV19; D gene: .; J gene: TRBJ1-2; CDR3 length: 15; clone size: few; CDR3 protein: CASSERREKVYGYTF; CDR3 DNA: TGTGCCAGTAGTGAGCGCAGGGAGAAGGTCTATGGCTACACCTTC
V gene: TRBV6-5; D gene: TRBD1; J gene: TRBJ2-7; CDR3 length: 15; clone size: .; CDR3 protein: CASSYTGGGSYEQYF; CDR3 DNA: TGTGCCAGCAGTTACACAGGGGGCGGGTCCTACGAGCAGTACTTC
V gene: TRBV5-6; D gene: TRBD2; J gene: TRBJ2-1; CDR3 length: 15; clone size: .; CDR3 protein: CASRKTGGRKNEQFF; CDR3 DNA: TGTGCCAGCAGGAAAACTGGCGGGAGGAAAAATGAGCAGTTCTTC
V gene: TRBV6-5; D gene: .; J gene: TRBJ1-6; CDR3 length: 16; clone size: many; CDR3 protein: CASTLLMTGSNSPLHF; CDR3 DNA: TGTGCCAGCACTTTACTCATGACGGGCAGCAATTCACCCCTCCACTTT
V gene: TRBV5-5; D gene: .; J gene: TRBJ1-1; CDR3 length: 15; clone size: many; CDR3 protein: CASSYSGTLNTEAFF; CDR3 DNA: TGTGCCAGCAGCTATTCCGGGACACTGAACACTGAAGCTTTCTTT
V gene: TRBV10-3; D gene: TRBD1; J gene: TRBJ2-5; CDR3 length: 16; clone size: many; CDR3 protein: CAIRGQGPVNEETQYF; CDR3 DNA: TGTGCCATCAGAGGACAGGGGCCGGTAAACGAAGAGACCCAGTACTTC
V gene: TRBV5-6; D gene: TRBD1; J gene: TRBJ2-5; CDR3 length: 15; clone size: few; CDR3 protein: CASSGSRGFGETQYF; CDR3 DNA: TGTGCCAGCAGCGGCTCCAGGGGGTTTGGGGAGACCCAGTACTTC
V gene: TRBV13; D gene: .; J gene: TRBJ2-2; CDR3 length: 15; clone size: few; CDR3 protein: CASSRPLQNTGELFF; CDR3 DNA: TGTGCCAGCAGCCGACCTCTCCAGAACACCGGGGAGCTGTTTTTT
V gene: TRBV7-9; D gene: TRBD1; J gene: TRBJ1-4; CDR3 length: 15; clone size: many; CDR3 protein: CASSSQGQGSEKLFF; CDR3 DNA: TGTGCCAGCAGTTCCCAGGGACAGGGAAGCGAAAAACTGTTTTTT
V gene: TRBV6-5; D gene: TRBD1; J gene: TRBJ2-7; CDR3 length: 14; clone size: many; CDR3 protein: CASSYPGTAVEQYF; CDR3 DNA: TGTGCCAGCAGTTACCCCGGGACAGCAGTCGAGCAGTACTTC
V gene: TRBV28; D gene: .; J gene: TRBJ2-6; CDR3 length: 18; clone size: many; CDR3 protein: CASSLEQAGIGGANVLTF; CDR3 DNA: TGTGCCAGCAGTTTAGAACAGGCGGGCATAGGTGGGGCCAACGTCCTGACTTTC
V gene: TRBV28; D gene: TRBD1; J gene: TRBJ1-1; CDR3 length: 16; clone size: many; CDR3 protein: CASRRQGPALTTEAFF; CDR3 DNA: TGTGCCAGCAGGAGACAGGGGCCGGCTCTGACCACTGAAGCTTTCTTT
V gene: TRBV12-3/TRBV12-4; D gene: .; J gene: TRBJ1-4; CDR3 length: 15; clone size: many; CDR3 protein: CASSLYGSTNEKLFF; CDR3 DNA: TGTGCCAGCAGTTTATACGGATCAACTAATGAAAAACTGTTTTTT
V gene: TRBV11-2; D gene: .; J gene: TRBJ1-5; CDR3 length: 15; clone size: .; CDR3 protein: CASSLDGSGGQPQHF; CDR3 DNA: TGTGCCAGCAGCTTAGATGGCTCAGGCGGTCAGCCCCAGCATTTT
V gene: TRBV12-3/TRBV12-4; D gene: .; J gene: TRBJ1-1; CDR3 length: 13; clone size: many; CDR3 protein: CASSPGMGSEAFF; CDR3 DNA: TGTGCCAGCAGCCCGGGGATGGGGTCGGAGGCTTTCTTT
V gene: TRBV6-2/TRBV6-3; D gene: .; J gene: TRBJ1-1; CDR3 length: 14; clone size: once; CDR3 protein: CASSPRGGVTEAFF; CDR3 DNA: TGTGCCAGCAGTCCGCGGGGGGGGGTGACTGAAGCTTTCTTT
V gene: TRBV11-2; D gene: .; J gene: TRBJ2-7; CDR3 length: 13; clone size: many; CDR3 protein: CASSSWDGYEQYF; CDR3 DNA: TGTGCCAGCAGCTCCTGGGACGGCTACGAGCAGTACTTC
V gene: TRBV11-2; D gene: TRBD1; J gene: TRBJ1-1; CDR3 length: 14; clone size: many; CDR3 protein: CASTPGDRNTEAFF; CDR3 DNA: TGTGCCAGCACCCCCGGGGACAGGAACACTGAAGCTTTCTTT
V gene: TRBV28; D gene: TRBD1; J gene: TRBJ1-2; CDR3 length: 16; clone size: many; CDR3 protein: CASSPGTGATNYGYTF; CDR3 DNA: TGTGCCAGCAGCCCCGGGACAGGAGCAACTAACTATGGCTACACCTTC
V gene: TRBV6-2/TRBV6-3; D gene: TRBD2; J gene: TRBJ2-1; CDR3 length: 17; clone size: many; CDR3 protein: CASRATSGRDGSTEQFF; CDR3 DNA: TGTGCCAGCAGGGCGACTAGCGGGAGGGATGGCAGTACTGAGCAGTTCTTC
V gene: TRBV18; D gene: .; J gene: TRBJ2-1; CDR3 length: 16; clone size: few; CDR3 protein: CASSPNRVGSYNEQFF; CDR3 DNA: TGTGCCAGCTCTCCCAACAGGGTCGGCTCCTACAATGAGCAGTTCTTC
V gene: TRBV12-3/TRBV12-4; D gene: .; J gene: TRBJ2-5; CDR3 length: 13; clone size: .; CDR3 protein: CASSLIFAETQYF; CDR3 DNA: TGTGCCAGCAGTTTAATATTTGCCGAGACCCAGTACTTC
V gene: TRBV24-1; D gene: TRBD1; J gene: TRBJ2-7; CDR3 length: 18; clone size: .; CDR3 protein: CATRETGGIPHLSYEQYF; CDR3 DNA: TGTGCCACCAGAGAGACAGGGGGCATTCCCCATTTATCCTACGAGCAGTACTTC
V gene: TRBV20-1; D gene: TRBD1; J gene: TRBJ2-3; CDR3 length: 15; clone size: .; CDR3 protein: CSVLTGAMVTDTQYF; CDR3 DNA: TGCAGTGTCTTGACAGGGGCGATGGTCACAGATACGCAGTATTTT
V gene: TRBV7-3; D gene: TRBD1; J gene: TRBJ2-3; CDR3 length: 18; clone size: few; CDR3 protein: CASSLTGRDRGGTDTQYF; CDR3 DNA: TGTGCCAGCAGCTTAACGGGGCGGGACAGGGGAGGCACAGATACGCAGTATTTT
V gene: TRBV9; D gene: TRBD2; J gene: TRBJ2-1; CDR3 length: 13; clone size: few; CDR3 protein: CASSAGGNNEQFF; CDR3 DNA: TGTGCCAGCAGCGCGGGAGGAAACAATGAGCAGTTCTTC
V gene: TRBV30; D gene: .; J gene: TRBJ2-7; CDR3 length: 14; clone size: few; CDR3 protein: CAWSLVLGVHEQYF; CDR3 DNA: TGTGCCTGGAGTTTGGTATTGGGGGTCCACGAGCAGTACTTC
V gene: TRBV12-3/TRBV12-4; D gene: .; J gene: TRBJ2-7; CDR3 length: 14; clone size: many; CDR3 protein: CASSLAVQTYEQYF; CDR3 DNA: TGTGCCAGCAGTTTAGCCGTGCAGACCTACGAGCAGTACTTC
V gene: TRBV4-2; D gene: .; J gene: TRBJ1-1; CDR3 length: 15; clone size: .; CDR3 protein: CASSQGGGANTEAFF; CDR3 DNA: TGTGCCAGCAGCCAAGGGGGGGGGGCGAACACTGAAGCTTTCTTT
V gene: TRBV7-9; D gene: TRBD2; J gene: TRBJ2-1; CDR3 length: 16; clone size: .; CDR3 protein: CASRDLAGEVNNEQFF; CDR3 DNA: TGTGCCAGCAGGGATCTAGCGGGAGAAGTGAACAATGAGCAGTTCTTC
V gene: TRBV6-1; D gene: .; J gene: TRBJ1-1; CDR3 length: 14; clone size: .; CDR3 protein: CASSERWVGTEAFF; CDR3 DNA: TGTGCCAGCAGTGAAAGATGGGTTGGCACTGAAGCTTTCTTT
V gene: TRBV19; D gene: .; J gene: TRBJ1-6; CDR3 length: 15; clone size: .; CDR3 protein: CASSGRRANNSPLHF; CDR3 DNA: TGTGCCAGTAGTGGTCGGCGGGCAAATAATTCACCCCTCCACTTT
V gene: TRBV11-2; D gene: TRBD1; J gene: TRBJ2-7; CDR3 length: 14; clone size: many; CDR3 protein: CASSLIRGLHEQYF; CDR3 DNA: TGTGCCAGCAGCTTAATCAGGGGGCTCCACGAGCAGTACTTC
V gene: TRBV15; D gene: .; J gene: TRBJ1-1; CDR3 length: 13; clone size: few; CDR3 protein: CATRLQTNTEAFF; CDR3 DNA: TGTGCCACCAGGTTACAGACTAACACTGAAGCTTTCTTT
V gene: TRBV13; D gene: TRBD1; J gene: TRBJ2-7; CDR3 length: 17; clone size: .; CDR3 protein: CASSSGQGGPSSYEQYF; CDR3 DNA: TGTGCCAGCAGCTCCGGACAGGGGGGCCCAAGCTCCTACGAGCAGTACTTC